This T cell receptor (beta chain) emerged from a study of response to subunit inactivated influenza vaccine. The CDR3 runs to 14 residues. CDR1 and CDR2 from the germline V gene are SGHTA and FQGNSA. The V and J ends lost 1 base and 4 bases respectively, with 7 bases between them. Each CDR3 protein gets one entry after TCRdb re-called the RT-PCR reads with MiXCR. The sample lists some 570,000 distinct CDR3 sequences, around 11% seen once, with approximately 11% in the top ten. This clonotype has only a few counts. These data were also reused for a study on T cells expressing NK-cell markers. From that paper: For TCR beta, cDNA was produced by 5'RACE template switching with UMIs. Most of the eight sequenced donors tested HCMV-seropositive; one tested seronegative. These clonotypes additionally ranked first within the CD3+CD56-NKG2C+ fraction of a few donors.

The rearrangement uses TRBV7-2 and TRBJ2-2; no clear D gene. The TCR sequence derives from a man aged 45-65 years who received an inactivated influenza vaccine. Material: PBMCs from blood, obtained on the day of vaccination. The CDR3 loop reads CASSLGISTGELFF. CDR3 sequence (DNA): TGTGCCAGCAGCTTAGGTATAAGCACCGGGGAGCTGTTTTTT.